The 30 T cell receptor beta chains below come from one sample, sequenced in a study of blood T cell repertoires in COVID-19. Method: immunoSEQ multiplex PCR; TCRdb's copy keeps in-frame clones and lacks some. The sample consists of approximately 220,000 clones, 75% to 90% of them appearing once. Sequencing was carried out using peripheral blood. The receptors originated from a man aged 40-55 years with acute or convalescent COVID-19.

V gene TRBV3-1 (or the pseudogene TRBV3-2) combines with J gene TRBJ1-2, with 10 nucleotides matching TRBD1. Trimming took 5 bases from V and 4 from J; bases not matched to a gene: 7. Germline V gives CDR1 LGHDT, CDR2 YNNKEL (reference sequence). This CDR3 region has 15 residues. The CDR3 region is CASSNRDRGPYGYTF. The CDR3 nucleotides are TGTGCCAGCAGCAACCGGGACAGGGGTCCCTATGGCTACACCTTC.

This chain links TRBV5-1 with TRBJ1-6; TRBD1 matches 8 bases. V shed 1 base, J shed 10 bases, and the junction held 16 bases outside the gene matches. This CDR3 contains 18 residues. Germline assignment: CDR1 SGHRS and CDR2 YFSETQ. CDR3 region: CASSLWGGKTGVSSPLHF. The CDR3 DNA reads TGCGCCAGCAGCTTGTGGGGCGGGAAGACAGGGGTAAGCTCACCCCTCCACTTT.

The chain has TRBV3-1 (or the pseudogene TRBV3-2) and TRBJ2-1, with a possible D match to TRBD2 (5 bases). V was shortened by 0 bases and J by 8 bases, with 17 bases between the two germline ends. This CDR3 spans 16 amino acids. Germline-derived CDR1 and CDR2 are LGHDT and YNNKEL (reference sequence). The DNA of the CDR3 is TGTGCCAGCAGCCAAGATCAGACCTCCGGAGGTTATGAGCAGTTCTTC. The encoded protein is CASSQDQTSGGYEQFF.

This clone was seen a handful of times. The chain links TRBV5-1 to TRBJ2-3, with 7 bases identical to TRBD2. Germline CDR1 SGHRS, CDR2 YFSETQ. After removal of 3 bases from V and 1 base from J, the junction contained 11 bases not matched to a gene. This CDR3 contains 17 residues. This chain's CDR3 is CASSSHSGLAGTDTQYF. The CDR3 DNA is TGCGCCAGCAGCTCACATTCGGGCCTAGCGGGCACAGATACGCAGTATTTT.

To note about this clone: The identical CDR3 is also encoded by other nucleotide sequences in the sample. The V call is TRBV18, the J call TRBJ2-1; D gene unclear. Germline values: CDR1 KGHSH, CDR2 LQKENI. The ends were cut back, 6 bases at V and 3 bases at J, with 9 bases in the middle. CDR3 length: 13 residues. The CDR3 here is CASSSSSYNEQFF. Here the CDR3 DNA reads TGTGCCAGCTCGAGCTCTAGCTACAATGAGCAGTTCTTC.

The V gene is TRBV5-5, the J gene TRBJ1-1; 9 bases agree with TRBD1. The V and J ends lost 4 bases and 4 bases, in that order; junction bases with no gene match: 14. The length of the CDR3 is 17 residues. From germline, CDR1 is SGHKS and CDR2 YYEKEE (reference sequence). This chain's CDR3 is CASSPGTGQTWGTEAFF. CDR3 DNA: TGTGCCAGCAGCCCCGGGACAGGGCAAACTTGGGGCACTGAAGCTTTCTTT.

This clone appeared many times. The CDR3 is CASSLADRAGTQYF. The CDR3 bases are TGTGCCAGTAGTTTGGCGGACAGGGCAGGGACCCAGTACTTC. This chain links TRBV19 with TRBJ2-5, with TRBD1 identical over 8 bases. The CDR3 runs to 14 residues. V was clipped by 5 bases and J by 7 bases; unmatched bases: 9. Germline loops: CDR1 LNHDA, CDR2 SQIVND (reference sequence).

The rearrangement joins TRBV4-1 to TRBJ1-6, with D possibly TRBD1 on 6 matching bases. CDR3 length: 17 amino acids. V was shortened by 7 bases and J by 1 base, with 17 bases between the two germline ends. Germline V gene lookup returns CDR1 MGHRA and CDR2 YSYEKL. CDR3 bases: TGCGCCAGCACCCTCGGCGGGGGCAGGTCCTATAATTCACCCCTCCACTTT. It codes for CASTLGGGRSYNSPLHF.

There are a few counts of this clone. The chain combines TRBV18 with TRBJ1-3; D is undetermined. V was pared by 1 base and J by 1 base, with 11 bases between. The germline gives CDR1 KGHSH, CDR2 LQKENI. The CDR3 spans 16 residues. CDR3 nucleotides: TGTGCCAGCTCACCACAAGGACTCACATCTGGAAACACCATATATTTT. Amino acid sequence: CASSPQGLTSGNTIYF.

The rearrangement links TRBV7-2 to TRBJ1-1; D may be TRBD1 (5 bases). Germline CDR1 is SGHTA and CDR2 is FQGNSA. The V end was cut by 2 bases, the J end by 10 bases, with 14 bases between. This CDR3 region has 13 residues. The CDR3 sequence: CASSLFVGQGAFF. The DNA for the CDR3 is TGTGCCAGCAGCTTATTCGTTGGTCAGGGAGCTTTCTTT.

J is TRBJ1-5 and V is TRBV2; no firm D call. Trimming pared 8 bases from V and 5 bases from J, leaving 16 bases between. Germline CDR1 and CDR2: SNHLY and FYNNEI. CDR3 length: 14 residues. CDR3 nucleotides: TGTGCCAGCGGAAGACAAAAGGGAGATCAGCCCCAGCATTTT. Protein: CASGRQKGDQPQHF.

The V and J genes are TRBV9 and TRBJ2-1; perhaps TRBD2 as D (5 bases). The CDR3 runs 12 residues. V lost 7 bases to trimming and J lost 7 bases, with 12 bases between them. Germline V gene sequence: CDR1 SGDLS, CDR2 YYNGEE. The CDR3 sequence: CASRGAGNEQFF. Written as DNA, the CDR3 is TGTGCCAGCCGGGGAGCTGGTAATGAGCAGTTCTTC. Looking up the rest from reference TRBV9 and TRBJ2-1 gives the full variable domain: DSGVTQTPKHLITATGQRVTLRCSPRSGDLSVYWYQQSLDQGLQFLIQYYNGEERAKGNILERFSAQQFPDLHSELNLSSLELGDSALYFCASRGAGNEQFFGPGTRLTVL.

The CDR3, as DNA: TGTGCCAGCAGACAACTCGACAGGAACTATGGCTACACCTTC. This gives the protein CASRQLDRNYGYTF. The chain recombines TRBV3-1 (or the pseudogene TRBV3-2) with TRBJ1-2, with D perhaps TRBD1 (6 bases). This CDR3 has 14 residues. With 6 bases removed from V and 2 bases from J, the gap between germline ends came to 13 bases. Germline V gives CDR1 LGHDT, CDR2 YNNKEL (reference sequence).

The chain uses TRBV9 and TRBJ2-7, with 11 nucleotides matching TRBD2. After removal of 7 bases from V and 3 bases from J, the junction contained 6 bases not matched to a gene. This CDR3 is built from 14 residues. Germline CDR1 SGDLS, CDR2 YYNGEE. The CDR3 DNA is TGTGCCAGCTCCCCCGGGACTAGCGGCTACGAGCAGTACTTC. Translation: CASSPGTSGYEQYF.

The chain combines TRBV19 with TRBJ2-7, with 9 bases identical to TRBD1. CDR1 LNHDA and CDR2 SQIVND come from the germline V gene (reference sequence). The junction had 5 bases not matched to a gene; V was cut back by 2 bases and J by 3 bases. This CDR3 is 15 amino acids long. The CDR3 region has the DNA TGTGCCAGTAGTATACGCCGGGACAGGGACTACGAGCAGTACTTC. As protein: CASSIRRDRDYEQYF.

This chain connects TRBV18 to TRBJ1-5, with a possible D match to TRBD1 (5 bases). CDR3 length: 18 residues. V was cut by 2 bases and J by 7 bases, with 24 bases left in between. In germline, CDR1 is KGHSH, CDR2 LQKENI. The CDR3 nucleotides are TGTGCCAGCTCACCAACCCAGGGATTCTTGGATGCTGGGCAGCCCCAGCATTTT. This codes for CASSPTQGFLDAGQPQHF.

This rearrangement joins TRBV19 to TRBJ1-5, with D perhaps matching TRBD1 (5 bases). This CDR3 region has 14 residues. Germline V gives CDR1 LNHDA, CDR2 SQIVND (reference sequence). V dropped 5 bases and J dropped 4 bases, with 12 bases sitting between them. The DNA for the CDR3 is TGTGCCAGTAGTTATGGGGCAGGGAATCAGCCCCAGCATTTT. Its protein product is CASSYGAGNQPQHF.

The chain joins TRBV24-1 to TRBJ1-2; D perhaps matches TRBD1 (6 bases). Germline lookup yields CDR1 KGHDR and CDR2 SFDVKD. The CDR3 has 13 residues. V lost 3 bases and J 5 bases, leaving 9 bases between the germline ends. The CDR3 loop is CATSDATGYGYTF. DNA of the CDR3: TGTGCCACCAGTGATGCAACAGGGTATGGCTACACCTTC.

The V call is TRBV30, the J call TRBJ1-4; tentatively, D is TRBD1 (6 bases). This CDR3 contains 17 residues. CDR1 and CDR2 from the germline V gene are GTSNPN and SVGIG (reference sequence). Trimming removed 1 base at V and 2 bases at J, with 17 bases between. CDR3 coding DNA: TGTGCCTGGAGTGGGGGGATACAGGGTGCGACTAATGAAAAACTGTTTTTT. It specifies CAWSGGIQGATNEKLFF.

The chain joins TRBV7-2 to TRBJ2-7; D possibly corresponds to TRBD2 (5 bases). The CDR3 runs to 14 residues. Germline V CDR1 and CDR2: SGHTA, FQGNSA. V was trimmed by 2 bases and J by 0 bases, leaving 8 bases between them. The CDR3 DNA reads TGTGCCAGCAGCTTACGGGGTGGCTCCTACGAGCAGTACTTC. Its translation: CASSLRGGSYEQYF.

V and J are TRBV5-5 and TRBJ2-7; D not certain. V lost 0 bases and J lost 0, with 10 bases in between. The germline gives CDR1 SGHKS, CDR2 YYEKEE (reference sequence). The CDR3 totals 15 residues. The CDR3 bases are TGTGCCAGCAGCTTGGCCTACTCGAGCTCCTACGAGCAGTACTTC. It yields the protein CASSLAYSSSYEQYF.

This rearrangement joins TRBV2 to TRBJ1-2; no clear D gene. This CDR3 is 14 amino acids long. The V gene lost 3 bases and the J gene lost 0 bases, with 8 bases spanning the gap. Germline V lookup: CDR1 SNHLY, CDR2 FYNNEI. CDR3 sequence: CASSEELANYGYTF. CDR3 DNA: TGTGCCAGCAGTGAGGAACTAGCTAACTATGGCTACACCTTC.

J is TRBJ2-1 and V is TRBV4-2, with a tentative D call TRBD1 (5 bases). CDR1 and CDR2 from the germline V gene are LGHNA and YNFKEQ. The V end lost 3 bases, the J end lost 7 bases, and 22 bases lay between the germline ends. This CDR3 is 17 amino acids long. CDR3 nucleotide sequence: TGTGCCAGCAGCCACCCCATGGTGGGGCAGGGCCCGAATGAGCAGTTCTTC. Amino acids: CASSHPMVGQGPNEQFF.

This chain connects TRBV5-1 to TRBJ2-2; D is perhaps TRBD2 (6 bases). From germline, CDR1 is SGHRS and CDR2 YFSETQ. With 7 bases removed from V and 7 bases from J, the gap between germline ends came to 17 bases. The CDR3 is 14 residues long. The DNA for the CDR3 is TGCGCCAGCGCAAGAACTAGGGGAGGCGGGGAGCTGTTTTTT. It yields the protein CASARTRGGGELFF.

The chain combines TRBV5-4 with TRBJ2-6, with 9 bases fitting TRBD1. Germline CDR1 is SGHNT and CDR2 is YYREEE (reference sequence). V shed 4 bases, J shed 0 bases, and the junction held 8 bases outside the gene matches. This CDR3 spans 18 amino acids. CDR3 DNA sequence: TGTGCCAGCAGCCGACAGGGGGGGTTTAGCTCTGGGGCCAACGTCCTGACTTTC. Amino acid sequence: CASSRQGGFSSGANVLTF. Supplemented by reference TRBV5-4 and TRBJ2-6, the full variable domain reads ETGVTQSPTHLIKTRGQQVTLRCSSQSGHNTVSWYQQALGQGPQFIFQYYREEENGRGNFPPRFSGLQFPNYSSELNVNALELDDSALYLCASSRQGGFSSGANVLTFGAGSRLTVL.

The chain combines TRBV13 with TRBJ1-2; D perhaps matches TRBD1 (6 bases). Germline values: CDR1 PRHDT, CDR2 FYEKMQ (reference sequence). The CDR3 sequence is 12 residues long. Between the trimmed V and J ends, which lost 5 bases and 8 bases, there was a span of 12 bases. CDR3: CASSTDRTGYTF. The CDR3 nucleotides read TGTGCCAGCAGCACCGACAGGACCGGCTACACCTTC.

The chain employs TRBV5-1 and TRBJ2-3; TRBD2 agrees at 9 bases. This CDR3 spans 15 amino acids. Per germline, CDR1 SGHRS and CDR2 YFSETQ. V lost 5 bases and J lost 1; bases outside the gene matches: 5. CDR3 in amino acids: CASSRVAGGTDTQYF. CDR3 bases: TGCGCCAGCAGTAGAGTAGCGGGAGGCACAGATACGCAGTATTTT.

CDR3 amino acids: CASSLAVRGRVGSYNEQFF. For the CDR3, the DNA is TGTGCCAGCAGCTTAGCTGTCAGGGGGCGAGTGGGTTCCTACAATGAGCAGTTCTTC. V usage is TRBV7-8 and J usage is TRBJ2-1, with 8 bases fitting TRBD1. Germline CDR1 is SGHVS and CDR2 is FQNEAQ. The CDR3 extends over 19 amino acids. The V segment lost 0 bases and the J segment 1 base; nucleotides outside the gene matches: 11.

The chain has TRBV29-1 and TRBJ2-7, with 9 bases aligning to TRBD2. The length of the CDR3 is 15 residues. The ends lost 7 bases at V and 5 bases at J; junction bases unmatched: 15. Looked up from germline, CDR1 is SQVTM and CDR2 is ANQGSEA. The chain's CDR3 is CSEGPVAGEEDEQYF. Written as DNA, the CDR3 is TGCAGCGAGGGACCTGTAGCGGGAGAGGAGGACGAGCAGTACTTC.

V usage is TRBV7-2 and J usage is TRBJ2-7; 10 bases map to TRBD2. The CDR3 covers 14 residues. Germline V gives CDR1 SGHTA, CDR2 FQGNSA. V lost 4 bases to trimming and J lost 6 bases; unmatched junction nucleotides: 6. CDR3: CASSSLAGVVEQYF. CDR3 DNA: TGTGCCAGCAGCTCCCTAGCGGGAGTGGTCGAGCAGTACTTC.